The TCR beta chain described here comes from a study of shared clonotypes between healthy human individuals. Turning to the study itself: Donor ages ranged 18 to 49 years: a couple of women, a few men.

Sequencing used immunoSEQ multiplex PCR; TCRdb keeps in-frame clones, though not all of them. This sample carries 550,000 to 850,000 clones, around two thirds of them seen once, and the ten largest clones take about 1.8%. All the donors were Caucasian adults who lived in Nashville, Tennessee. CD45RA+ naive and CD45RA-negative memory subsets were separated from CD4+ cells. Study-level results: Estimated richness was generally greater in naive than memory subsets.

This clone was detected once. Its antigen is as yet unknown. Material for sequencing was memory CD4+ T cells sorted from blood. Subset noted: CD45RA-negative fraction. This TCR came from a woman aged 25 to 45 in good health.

The CDR3 reads CASSSGQANYGYTF. The DNA of the CDR3 is TGTGCCAGCAGCTCTGGACAGGCTAACTATGGCTACACCTTC. The chain employs TRBV7-9 and TRBJ1-2, with 7 positions matching TRBD1. CDR3 length equals 14 residues. Germline assignment: CDR1 SEHNR and CDR2 FQNEAQ (reference sequence). J lost 0 bases, V lost 4 bases, and 2 bases had no gene match.